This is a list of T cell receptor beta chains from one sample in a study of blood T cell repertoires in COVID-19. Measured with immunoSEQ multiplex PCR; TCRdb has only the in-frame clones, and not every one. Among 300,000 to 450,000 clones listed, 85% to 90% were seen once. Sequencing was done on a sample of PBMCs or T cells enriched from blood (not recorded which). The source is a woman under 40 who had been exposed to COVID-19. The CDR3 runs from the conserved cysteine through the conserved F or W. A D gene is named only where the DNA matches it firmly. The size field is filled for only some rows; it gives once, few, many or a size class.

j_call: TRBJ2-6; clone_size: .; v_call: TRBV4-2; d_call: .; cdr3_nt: TGTGCCAGCAGCCAAGGGTCGGGGGCTGGGGCCAACGTCCTGACTTTC; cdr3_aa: CASSQGSGAGANVLTF
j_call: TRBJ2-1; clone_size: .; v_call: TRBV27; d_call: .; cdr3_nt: TGTGCCACTCTGCGGGGACCGTACAATGAGCAGTTCTTC; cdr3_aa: CATLRGPYNEQFF
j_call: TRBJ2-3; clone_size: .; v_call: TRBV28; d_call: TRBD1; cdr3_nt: TGTGCCAGCAGTGCCCCCGGGACAGGGCCAGATACGCAGTATTTT; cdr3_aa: CASSAPGTGPDTQYF
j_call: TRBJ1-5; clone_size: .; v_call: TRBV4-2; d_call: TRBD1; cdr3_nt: TGTGCCAGCAGCCAAGTTACCGGGGGACAGGGCGGTCAGCCCCAGCATTTT; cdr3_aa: CASSQVTGGQGGQPQHF
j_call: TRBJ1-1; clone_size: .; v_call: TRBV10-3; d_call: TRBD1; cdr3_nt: TGTGCCATCAGTCGTAGTACACAGGGGGCGCAGACTGAAGCTTTCTTT; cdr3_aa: CAISRSTQGAQTEAFF
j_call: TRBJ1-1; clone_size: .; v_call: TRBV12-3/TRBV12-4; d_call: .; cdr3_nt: TGTGCCAGCCTGATCCTAGGCACTGAAGCTTTCTTT; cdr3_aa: CASLILGTEAFF
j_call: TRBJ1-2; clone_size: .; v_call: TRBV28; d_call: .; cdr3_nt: TGTGCCAGCAGTTTGGCGGGGGACTATGGCTACACCTTC; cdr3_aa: CASSLAGDYGYTF
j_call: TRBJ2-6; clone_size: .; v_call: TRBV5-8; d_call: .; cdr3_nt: TGTGCCAGCAGCTTCTGGGGCAGGGGGGATGGGGCCAACGTCCTGACTTTC; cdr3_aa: CASSFWGRGDGANVLTF
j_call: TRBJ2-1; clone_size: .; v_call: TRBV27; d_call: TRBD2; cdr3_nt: TGTGCCAGCAGGGATAGCGGGGGGTCCTACAATGAGCAGTTCTTC; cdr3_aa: CASRDSGGSYNEQFF
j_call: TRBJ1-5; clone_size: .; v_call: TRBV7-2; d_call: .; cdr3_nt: TGTGCCAGCAGCTCTCAGGGGTCAAATCAGCCCCAGCATTTT; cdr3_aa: CASSSQGSNQPQHF
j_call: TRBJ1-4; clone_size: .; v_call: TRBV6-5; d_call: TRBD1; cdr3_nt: TGTGCCAGCAGTTACGACAGGGGTGGGGAAAAACTGTTTTTT; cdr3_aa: CASSYDRGGEKLFF
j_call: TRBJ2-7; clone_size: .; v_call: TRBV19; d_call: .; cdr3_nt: TGTGCCAGTAGTATTATTGGCGGCGGCTACGAGCAGTACTTC; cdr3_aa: CASSIIGGGYEQYF
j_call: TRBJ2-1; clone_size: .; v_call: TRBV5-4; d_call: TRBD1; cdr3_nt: TGTGCCAGCACTCTAACAGGGGGCGTTGGCTACAATGAGCAGTTCTTC; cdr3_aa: CASTLTGGVGYNEQFF
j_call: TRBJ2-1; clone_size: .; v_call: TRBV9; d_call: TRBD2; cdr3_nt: TGTGCCAGCAGCGGACAGCGGGAGGCCTACAATGAGCAGTTCTTC; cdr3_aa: CASSGQREAYNEQFF
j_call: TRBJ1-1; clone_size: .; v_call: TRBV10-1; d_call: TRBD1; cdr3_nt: TGCGCCAGCAGTGACCCAGGGGGCACTGAAGCTTTCTTT; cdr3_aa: CASSDPGGTEAFF
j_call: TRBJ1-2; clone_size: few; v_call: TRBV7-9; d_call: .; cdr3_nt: TGTGCCAGCACCAACCCGGATGGCTACACCTTC; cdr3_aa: CASTNPDGYTF
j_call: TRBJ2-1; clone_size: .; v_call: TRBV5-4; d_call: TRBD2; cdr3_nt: TGTGCCAGCAGCTTCCCCTCGACTAGCGGGAGTGGCAATGAGCAGTTCTTC; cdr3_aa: CASSFPSTSGSGNEQFF
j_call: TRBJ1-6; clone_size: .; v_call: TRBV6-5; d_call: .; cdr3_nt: TGTGCCAGCCACCGCCAGGGGATCTATAATTCACCCCTCCACTTT; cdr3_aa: CASHRQGIYNSPLHF
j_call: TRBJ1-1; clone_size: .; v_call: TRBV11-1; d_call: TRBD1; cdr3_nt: TGTGCCAGCAGTTGGGGACAGTTAACTATGAACACTGAAGCTTTCTTT; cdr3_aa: CASSWGQLTMNTEAFF
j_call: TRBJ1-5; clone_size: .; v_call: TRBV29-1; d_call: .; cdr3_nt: TGCAGCGTTGTACACGGTCGGGAGCCCCAGCATTTT; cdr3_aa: CSVVHGREPQHF
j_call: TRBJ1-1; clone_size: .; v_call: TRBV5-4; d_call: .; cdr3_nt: TGTGCCAGCAGCCGGGGGGAAGCGGCTGAAGCTTTCTTT; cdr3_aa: CASSRGEAAEAFF
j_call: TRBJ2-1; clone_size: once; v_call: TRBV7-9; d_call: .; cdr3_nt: TGTGCCAGCAGCTTAGGAGTTGAGCAGTTCTTC; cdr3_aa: CASSLGVEQFF
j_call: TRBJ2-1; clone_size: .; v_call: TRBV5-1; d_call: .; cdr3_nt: TGCGCCAGCAGCGATCCCAGTTCCTACAATGAGCAGTTCTTC; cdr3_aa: CASSDPSSYNEQFF
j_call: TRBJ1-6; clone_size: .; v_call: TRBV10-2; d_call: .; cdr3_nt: TGCGCCAGCAGTGGGTGGGAGGGGCAGGGGCCCCAAAATAGCGGCTCACCCCTCCACTTT; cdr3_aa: CASSGWEGQGPQNSGSPLHF
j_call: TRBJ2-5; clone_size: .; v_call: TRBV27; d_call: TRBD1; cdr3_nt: TGTGCCAGCAGAAACCGGGACAGGGGGCTAGAGACCCAGTACTTC; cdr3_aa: CASRNRDRGLETQYF
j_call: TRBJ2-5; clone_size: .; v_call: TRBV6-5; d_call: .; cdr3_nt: TGTGCCAGCAGGCCGGGAGTGGCAGAGACCCAGTACTTC; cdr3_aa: CASRPGVAETQYF